This record looks at one T cell receptor (beta chain) sequence and its context. TCRdb recomputed calls from the 5' RACE reads with MiXCR, one row per CDR3 protein. The profile covers roughly 60,000 distinct CDR3 sequences, with more than 9.5% appearing a single time and approximately 2% taken by the ten largest. This specimen comes from a study of neurological immune-mediated disorders. Germline V gene lookup returns CDR1 DFQATT and CDR2 SNEGSKA (reference sequence). The CDR3 runs 15 residues. Trimming left V 5 bases short and J 10 bases short, with 24 bases between. Maryland, USA blood bank volunteers served as healthy controls.

The sequence was collected from a man aged 55 to 70 in good health. This rearrangement joins TRBV20-1 to TRBJ2-1, with D possibly being TRBD1 or TRBD2 (6 bases each). What was sequenced was PBMCs. In nucleotides, the CDR3 is TGCAGTGCTGTCGGGGGCCTCAGCTCCTACCACGAGCAGTTCTTC. Its protein is CSAVGGLSSYHEQFF.